The rows below give T cell receptor beta chains drawn from one sample of a study of cytomegalovirus exposure and HLA in healthy donors. Here immunoSEQ multiplex PCR was the method, and the copy in TCRdb shows in-frame clones only, minus some. The sample lists some 180,000 clones, 77% occurring once. The source material was PBMCs. The receptor set was obtained from a woman aged 55-69 years in good health and CMV-seropositive. Each CDR3 is given with its conserved first and last residue. D genes are given only for firm matches. Part of the rows lack a size; the others show once, few, many or a class for expanded clones.

j_call d_call clone_size v_call cdr3_nt cdr3_aa
TRBJ1-1 . . TRBV29-1 TGCAGCGTTGATCGGGACAAAATCGCTGAAGCTTTCTTT CSVDRDKIAEAFF
TRBJ2-7 TRBD1 . TRBV5-4 TGTGCCAGCAGGGACCGGGACAGGGGTTACGAGCAGTACTTC CASRDRDRGYEQYF
TRBJ2-7 TRBD2 . TRBV18 TGTGCCAGCTCACCTACGGGACTAGCACGCGAGCAGTACTTC CASSPTGLAREQYF
TRBJ1-2 TRBD1 . TRBV7-9 TGTGCCAGCAGCCCGGGGGACAGGGAATTATATGGCTACACCTTC CASSPGDRELYGYTF
TRBJ1-1 TRBD1 . TRBV5-6 TGTGCCAGCAGCTTGGGGCCGGGACAGGGTTTAAAGTACACTGAAGCTTTCTTT CASSLGPGQGLKYTEAFF
TRBJ2-7 . . TRBV4-3 TGCGCCAGCAGCCAAGGTAACGAGCAGTACTTC CASSQGNEQYF
TRBJ2-2 TRBD2 . TRBV7-8 TGTGCCAGCAGGGTAATAGGACTAGCGGGGGCTACCTTCGCGAACACCGGGGAGCTGTTTTTT CASRVIGLAGATFANTGELFF
TRBJ2-7 TRBD2 once TRBV6-5 TGTGCCAGCAGTTACGCGACTAGCGGGGGGACCTACGAGCAGTACTTC CASSYATSGGTYEQYF
TRBJ2-6 . . TRBV6-5 TGTGCCACCCGAGGAGACTTCTCTGGGGCCAACGTCCTGACTTTC CATRGDFSGANVLTF
TRBJ1-6 . . TRBV6-5 TGTGCCAGCACCCCGCGGGAGACAAGGGTTTCACCCCTCCACTTT CASTPRETRVSPLHF
TRBJ2-7 . . TRBV7-9 TGTGCCAGCAGCAGCCCCGCAGGTTCCTACGAGCAGTACTTC CASSSPAGSYEQYF
TRBJ2-7 TRBD2 . TRBV5-1 TGCGCCAGCAGCTTGGTTACGCGGGAGAGCGAGCAGTACTTC CASSLVTRESEQYF
TRBJ2-5 . few TRBV10-3 TGTGCCATCAGTCAGATGGAGACCCAGTACTTC CAISQMETQYF
TRBJ2-1 TRBD2 once TRBV15 TGTGCCACCAGCAGAGGTCCGGGAGGCTCACACAATGAGCAGTTCTTC CATSRGPGGSHNEQFF
TRBJ2-5 . . TRBV19 TGTGCCAGTAGTAAGGCCGCCAGCGTAGGGGCGTACCAAGAGACCCAGTACTTC CASSKAASVGAYQETQYF
TRBJ1-3 . . TRBV28 TGTGCCAGCAGTCGGGGCCGGGGGGCTAATGGAAACACCATATATTTT CASSRGRGANGNTIYF
TRBJ1-1 . . TRBV7-2 TGTGCCAGCAGCGACCACAGGGCTGAAGCTTTCTTT CASSDHRAEAFF
TRBJ1-1 . medium-sized TRBV30 TGTGCCTGGAGTGGACAGGTGATGAACACTGAAGCTTTCTTT CAWSGQVMNTEAFF